These 29 T cell receptor beta chains were sequenced from one sample in a study of T cells after yellow fever vaccination. Using its own MiXCR run on the 5' RACE reads, TCRdb lists one record per CDR3 protein. Of some 160,000 distinct CDR3 sequences in the sample, approximately 9.7% were seen once. This specimen was CD8+ T cells sorted from PBMCs, taken 45 days after the yellow fever booster vaccination. These receptors originate from a man between 18 and 35 years old who received the YFV17D yellow fever vaccine.

The rearrangement joins TRBV12-3 or TRBV12-4 to TRBJ2-1; 10 positions agree with TRBD1. The CDR3 is 13 amino acids. With V trimmed by 5 bases and J by 12 bases, 7 bases remained unmatched. The CDR3 protein is CASSLDRGLGQFF. The CDR3 bases are TGTGCCAGCAGTCTGGACAGGGGGTTAGGGCAGTTCTTC.

This clonotype was counted only a few times. V gene TRBV9 combines with J gene TRBJ1-2; 9 bases are shared with TRBD1. The CDR3 is 13 residues long. The V and J ends lost 0 bases and 6 bases, in that order; junction bases with no gene match: 0. CDR1 is SGDLS, CDR2 YYNGEE, per germline. The CDR3 protein is CASSVGTGDGYTF. The CDR3 nucleotides read TGTGCCAGCAGCGTAGGGACAGGGGATGGCTACACCTTC.

This rearrangement joins TRBV6-2 or TRBV6-3 to TRBJ1-2; unclear D gene. Germline V CDR1 and CDR2: MNHEY, SVGEGT. V lost 4 bases, J lost 2 bases, and 17 bases lay in between. This CDR3 has 16 residues. The CDR3 DNA sequence: TGTGCCAGCAGTTCGGCAGTGCTGATCTTCAACTATGGCTACACCTTC. This codes for CASSSAVLIFNYGYTF.

V is TRBV19 and J is TRBJ1-2, with a tentative D call TRBD1 (6 bases). The CDR3 is made up of 14 amino acids. Trimming shortened V by 3 bases and J by 7 bases, and 15 bases separated the two germline ends. Germline V CDR1 and CDR2: LNHDA, SQIVND (reference sequence). The CDR3 coding sequence is TGTGCCAGTAGTATCGCGTTGGGGGCGACTGGCTACACCTTC. This sequence encodes CASSIALGATGYTF.

The chain employs TRBV11-2 and TRBJ2-1; either TRBD1 or TRBD2 may supply D (6 bases each). The CDR3 runs to 15 residues. CDR1 SGHAT and CDR2 FQNNGV come from the germline V gene. V was pared by 10 bases and J by 2 bases, with 18 bases between. CDR3 residues: CATQSSGGPYNEQFF. In DNA form, the CDR3 reads TGTGCCACCCAATCAAGTGGGGGGCCCTACAATGAGCAGTTCTTC.

The rearrangement links TRBV6-5 to TRBJ2-2; 10 bases align to TRBD2. CDR1 is MNHEY and CDR2 is SVGAGI in the germline V gene. The CDR3 contains 15 residues. J was trimmed by 7 bases and V by 6 bases; bases with no gene match: 8. The CDR3 loop is CASRERGGSVGELFF. CDR3 in DNA: TGTGCCAGCAGAGAGCGGGGGGGCTCGGTCGGGGAGCTGTTTTTT.

The V call is TRBV11-2, the J call TRBJ1-2, with D maybe TRBD1 (6 bases). Per the germline V gene, CDR1 is SGHAT and CDR2 is FQNNGV. The CDR3 consists of 14 residues. Trimming cost V 5 bases and J 3 bases, with 13 bases left between them. The CDR3 here is CASSPTDRHYGYTF. For the CDR3, the DNA is TGTGCCAGCAGCCCAACCGACAGGCACTATGGCTACACCTTC.

This clonotype has a count of ten or more. The gene calls are TRBV7-3 and TRBJ2-7, with 9 positions matching TRBD1. CDR3 size: 14 residues. V dropped 5 bases and J dropped 7; count of bases not matched to a gene: 9. In germline, CDR1 is SGHTA, CDR2 FQGTGA. CDR3 coding DNA: TGTGCCAGCAGCCCGGGGACAGGGCTGAAAGAGCAGTACGTC. This codes for CASSPGTGLKEQYV.

Only a few counts were recorded for this clonotype. Here the CDR3 DNA reads TGTGCCAGCACGGGGACAGGGGGCATCGGTCAGCCCCAGCATTTT. Its translation is CASTGTGGIGQPQHF. This chain links TRBV2 with TRBJ1-5, with 12 bases lining up with TRBD1. This CDR3 has 15 amino acids. Trimming at V came to 7 bases and at J to 6 bases, leaving 7 bases not matched to a gene. CDR1 and CDR2 (germline): SNHLY, FYNNEI. The full variable domain, with the rest looked up from reference TRBV2 and TRBJ1-5, is EPEVTQTPSHQVTQMGQEVILRCVPISNHLYFYWYRQILGQKVEFLVSFYNNEISEKSEIFDDQFSVERPDGSNFTLKIRSTKLEDSAMYFCASTGTGGIGQPQHFGDGTRLSIL.

In this sample, this clonotype turned up a few times. The V gene is TRBV5-8, the J gene TRBJ1-1, with 7 bases identical to TRBD1. CDR3 length: 14 residues. Per the germline V gene, CDR1 is SGHTS and CDR2 is YDEGEE. V dropped 3 bases and J dropped 1; count of bases not matched to a gene: 3. CDR3 residues: CASSSRGRNTEAFF. The CDR3 coding sequence is TGTGCCAGCAGCTCGAGGGGGCGGAACACTGAAGCTTTCTTT.

The chain uses TRBV4-3 and TRBJ2-7, with D maybe TRBD2 (5 bases). Trimming shortened V by 0 bases and J by 1 base, and 13 bases separated the two germline ends. This CDR3 comprises 16 residues. The germline gives CDR1 LGHNA, CDR2 YSLEER. CDR3: CASSQDGRRGSYEQYF. The CDR3 DNA follows: TGCGCCAGCAGCCAAGATGGGCGGCGAGGGTCCTACGAGCAGTACTTC.

This clonotype was found a few times. This rearrangement joins TRBV12-3 or TRBV12-4 to TRBJ1-1, with unresolved D. The CDR3 consists of 16 residues. The V gene lost 8 bases and the J gene lost 1 base, with 20 bases spanning the gap. The CDR3, as DNA: TGTGCCAGCCTAAGGAGGGAGCTCGTCGCGAACACTGAAGCTTTCTTT. As protein: CASLRRELVANTEAFF.

This clonotype showed up many times. This sequence joins TRBV10-1 and TRBJ2-5, with a weak D call TRBD2 (5 bases). This CDR3 is 13 amino acids long. CDR1 is WNHNN, CDR2 SYGVQD, per germline (reference sequence). V lost 0 bases, J lost 3 bases, and 5 bases lay in between. The CDR3 sequence is CASSESREETQYF. The CDR3 nucleotides read TGCGCCAGCAGTGAGTCGAGGGAAGAGACCCAGTACTTC.

The CDR3 nucleotides read TGTGCCAGCACACCCTTGGGGGGGGCCAAACCGAACACCGGGGAGCTGTTTTTT. Its translation: CASTPLGGAKPNTGELFF. The chain links TRBV6-5 to TRBJ2-2; tentatively, D is TRBD2 (7 bases). The CDR3 consists of 18 residues. Germline V gene sequence: CDR1 MNHEY, CDR2 SVGAGI. V lost 7 bases to trimming and J lost 0 bases, with 21 bases between them.

This clonotype has only a few counts. V usage is TRBV7-3 and J usage is TRBJ2-3, with TRBD2 identical over 7 bases. CDR3 length: 18 amino acids. J gave up 7 bases and V 2 bases, and 18 bases lay outside the gene matches. Germline V gene lookup returns CDR1 SGHTA and CDR2 FQGTGA. DNA of the CDR3: TGTGCCAGCAGCTTATCCCCCACAGGCGGGGGTGGCTTTCATACGCAGTATTTT. Protein: CASSLSPTGGGGFHTQYF. Combining the CDR3 with reference TRBV7-3 and TRBJ2-3 gives the whole variable domain GAGVSQTPSNKVTEKGKYVELRCDPISGHTALYWYRQSLGQGPEFLIYFQGTGAADDSGLPNDRFFAVRPEGSVSTLKIQRTERGDSAVYLCASSLSPTGGGGFHTQYFGPGTRLTVL.

This clonotype was recorded a few times. The chain recombines TRBV12-3 or TRBV12-4 with TRBJ2-7, with TRBD2 as a possible D gene (8 bases). The V gene lost 5 bases and the J gene lost 4 bases, with 18 bases spanning the gap. The length of the CDR3 is 15 residues. CDR3 sequence reads: CASSPGRGLGYEQYV. The CDR3 DNA reads as TGTGCCAGCAGTCCCGGGAGGGGGCTGGGATACGAGCAGTACGTC.

This clonotype was seen a few times. The gene calls are TRBV5-1 and TRBJ1-2; 7 nucleotides align to TRBD1. CDR1 SGHRS and CDR2 YFSETQ come from the germline V gene. Unmatched junction bases numbered 5, after V lost 1 base and J lost 5 bases. CDR3 length equals 14 residues. CDR3 protein: CASSLPGGAYGYTF. The DNA of the CDR3 is TGCGCCAGCAGCTTGCCAGGGGGGGCGTATGGCTACACCTTC.

The CDR3 DNA follows: TGTGCCAGCAGCGAAACGAATGGACAGGGACCGAACACTGAAGCTTTCTTT. Its translation is CASSETNGQGPNTEAFF. The chain carries TRBV7-9 and TRBJ1-1; 8 positions match TRBD1. Germline CDR1 is SEHNR and CDR2 is FQNEAQ (reference sequence). The junction had 12 bases not matched to a gene; V was cut back by 5 bases and J by 1 base. The CDR3 spans 17 residues.

The gene calls are TRBV6-6 and TRBJ1-1; D gene ambiguous. CDR1 and CDR2 (germline): MNHNY, SVGAGI (reference sequence). V was shortened by 0 bases and J by 0 bases, with 11 bases between the two germline ends. The CDR3 length is 16 residues. The CDR3 DNA reads TGTGCCAGCAGTTACTCGCCGGGAAACATGAACACTGAAGCTTTCTTT. It codes for CASSYSPGNMNTEAFF.

This clonotype came up many times. The gene calls are TRBV7-2 and TRBJ2-1; the match to TRBD2 covers 9 bases. The CDR3 spans 15 residues. With V trimmed by 5 bases and J by 3 bases, 5 bases remained unmatched. Per the germline V gene, CDR1 is SGHTA and CDR2 is FQGNSA. CDR3 coding DNA: TGTGCCAGCAGCGCAGCGGGGGGAAGCTACAATGAGCAGTTCTTC. It is translated as CASSAAGGSYNEQFF.

This clonotype was observed a few times. The genes are TRBV3-1 and TRBJ2-2; the match to TRBD2 covers 7 bases. The CDR3 is made up of 16 amino acids. Trimming removed 0 bases from V and 7 bases from J; junction bases left unmatched: 8. Germline lookup yields CDR1 LGHDT and CDR2 YNNKEL (reference sequence). CDR3 amino acids: CASSQDHKRGSGELFF. In nucleotides, the CDR3 is TGTGCCAGCAGCCAAGATCACAAGCGCGGGAGCGGGGAGCTGTTTTTT.

This clonotype has more than one count but fewer than ten. The gene calls are TRBV7-6 and TRBJ1-6, with D possibly TRBD1 on 5 matching bases. CDR3 length: 18 amino acids. Germline CDR1 is SGHVS and CDR2 is FNYEAQ. The ends were cut back, 2 bases at V and 0 bases at J, with 14 bases in the middle. CDR3 DNA sequence: TGTGCCAGCAGCTTACCGGCCGGACAAAGCTCCTATAATTCACCCCTCCACTTT. Translating it yields CASSLPAGQSSYNSPLHF.

In its sample, this clonotype was seen a few times. This chain joins TRBV12-3 or TRBV12-4 and TRBJ2-7, with TRBD1 as a possible D gene (5 bases). The CDR3 is made up of 13 amino acids. V was pared by 4 bases and J by 7 bases, with 14 bases between. The CDR3 coding sequence is TGTGCCAGCAGTTCAGGGCTCCTGGGGGAGCAGTACGTC. As protein: CASSSGLLGEQYV.

In its sample, this clonotype was seen a few times. The rearrangement links TRBV28 to TRBJ2-1; D is possibly TRBD2 (6 bases). The germline gives CDR1 MDHEN, CDR2 SYDVKM. V dropped 6 bases and J dropped 16 bases, with 16 bases sitting between them. The CDR3 sequence is 11 residues long. The chain's CDR3 is CASSRGGVSFF. For the CDR3, the DNA is TGTGCCAGCAGCAGAGGAGGGGTTTCATTCTTC.

There are a few counts of this clonotype. This sequence joins TRBV20-1 and TRBJ1-1; 10 positions match TRBD1. Germline CDR1 reads DFQATT; CDR2 reads SNEGSKA (reference sequence). The J segment lost 6 bases and the V segment lost 1 base, leaving 11 bases of the junction unmatched. The CDR3 sequence is 16 residues long. The DNA for the CDR3 is TGCAGTGCTAGAGGACAGGGGGCGGTTATGTTGTCTGAAGCTTTCTTT. Residues: CSARGQGAVMLSEAFF.

The CDR3 region is CASSQLTDTQYF. The CDR3 DNA reads TGTGCCAGCAGCCAGCTAACAGATACGCAGTATTTT. The chain couples TRBV6-6 to TRBJ2-3; D not resolved. Germline V CDR1 and CDR2: MNHNY, SVGAGI (reference sequence). Trimming shortened V by 6 bases and J by 3 bases, and 7 bases separated the two germline ends. The CDR3 sequence is 12 residues long.

This clonotype was seen a handful of times. The chain carries TRBV6-6 and TRBJ1-6; D perhaps matches TRBD1 (5 bases). The CDR3 extends over 15 amino acids. V was trimmed by 5 bases and J by 6 bases, leaving 14 bases between them. Per germline, CDR1 MNHNY and CDR2 SVGAGI (reference sequence). The DNA for the CDR3 is TGTGCCAGCAGTACACAGGTCTCGGGTAATTCACCCCTCCACTTT. Protein product: CASSTQVSGNSPLHF.

V and J are TRBV6-1 and TRBJ2-6; D not certain. V dropped 1 base and J dropped 0 bases, with 4 bases sitting between them. CDR1 MNHNS and CDR2 SASEGT come from the germline V gene. This CDR3 has 15 amino acids. CDR3 protein: CASSEDSSGANVLTF. CDR3 sequence (DNA): TGTGCCAGCAGTGAAGACAGCTCTGGGGCCAACGTCCTGACTTTC.

The chain is built from TRBV20-1 and TRBJ1-5; TRBD1 matches 7 bases. The V gene's germline CDR1 is DFQATT and CDR2 SNEGSKA (reference sequence). The CDR3 contains 14 residues. V dropped 4 bases and J dropped 6; count of bases not matched to a gene: 9. The CDR3 loop is CSAMPRGFSQPQHF. In DNA form, the CDR3 reads TGCAGTGCTATGCCCAGGGGGTTTTCTCAGCCCCAGCATTTT.